The entry that follows covers one TCR beta chain sequence. This record comes from a study of blood T cell repertoires in COVID-19. Overall study context: Spain, Italy and the United States supplied samples that represented acute and convalescent COVID-19.

Per the germline V gene, CDR1 is DFQATT and CDR2 is SNEGSKA (reference sequence). Trimming pared 3 bases from V and 2 bases from J, leaving 11 bases between. This CDR3 contains 14 residues. Under the authors' procedure: Researchers report that nucleated cell counts were estimated from reference gene primer amplification. The data were produced by immunoSEQ multiplex PCR, yet TCRdb's version contains in-frame clones alone and is incomplete. V, J and clone size are those of that table, while D and trimming were read from the DNA. The sample lists about 81,000 clones, about 89% seen once, with roughly 1.2% in the top ten. The study drew participants aged about 18 to 90 years from around 24 US areas.

Sequencing was done on a sample of PBMCs or T cells enriched from blood (not recorded which). The rearrangement uses TRBV20-1 and TRBJ1-3; possible D gene TRBD1, 5 bases. This clonotype was sampled from a woman in her fifties or sixties with acute COVID-19. Here the CDR3 DNA reads TGCAGTGCTAGTGATGGGGCAACTGGAAACACCATATATTTT. Its protein product is CSASDGATGNTIYF.